The 7 T cell receptor beta chains below come from one sample, sequenced in a study of lymphopenia after photon versus proton radiotherapy. Sequenced by immunoSEQ multiplex PCR; TCRdb stores in-frame clones only, minus some. The data contain around 63,000 clones, 87% of them singletons. Sequencing was performed on peripheral blood, taken from a patient treated with proton-based radiotherapy. These receptors all stem from a man at least 80 years old with esophageal cancer.

The chain couples TRBV2 to TRBJ2-5; 10 nucleotides line up with TRBD2. The J call is uncertain, as TRBJ2-7 better fits the DNA end. This CDR3 spans 15 amino acids. The germline V gene encodes CDR1 SNHLY and CDR2 FYNNEI. The CDR3 sequence is CASSASGRASYEQYF. DNA for the CDR3: TGTGCCAGCAGCGCAAGCGGGAGGGCCTCCTACGAGCAGTACTTC.

This chain joins TRBV30 and TRBJ1-2, with TRBD1 matching over 8 bases. The CDR3 extends over 14 amino acids. Trimming removed 2 bases from V and 4 bases from J; junction bases left unmatched: 6. CDR1 and CDR2 from the germline V gene are GTSNPN and SVGIG (reference sequence). CDR3 in amino acids: CAWSPGQGGYGYTF. In nucleotides, the CDR3 is TGTGCCTGGAGTCCTGGACAGGGCGGCTATGGCTACACCTTC.

V gene TRBV5-6 combines with J gene TRBJ2-3, with 7 bases fitting TRBD2. CDR1 is SGHDT, CDR2 YYEEEE, per germline. The CDR3 loop spans 15 amino acids. After removal of 1 base from V and 0 bases from J, the junction contained 2 bases not matched to a gene. CDR3 loop: CASSLRRGSTDTQYF. The CDR3 bases are TGTGCCAGCAGCTTGCGGCGGGGGAGCACAGATACGCAGTATTTT.

In its sample, this clone was seen a few times. This chain joins TRBV5-1 and TRBJ2-1; a possible D gene is TRBD2 (6 bases). V was trimmed by 1 base and J by 7 bases, leaving 15 bases between them. The CDR3 runs 15 residues. The germline V gene has CDR1 SGHRS and CDR2 YFSETQ. The CDR3 protein is CASSLFSGYSNEQFF. CDR3 coding DNA: TGCGCCAGCAGCTTGTTCAGCGGGTATTCTAATGAGCAGTTCTTC.

The rearrangement joins TRBV10-3 to TRBJ1-4; tentatively, D is TRBD1 (6 bases). The CDR3 runs 17 residues. Deletions cut 4 bases from V and 8 bases from J, with 23 bases between. Germline V gene data show CDR1 as ENHRY and CDR2 as SYGVKD. CDR3 nucleotides: TGTGCCATCAGTGCCGCCCAAATCTGGACAGAGGGAGAAAAACTGTTTTTT. Its translation is CAISAAQIWTEGEKLFF.

The chain is built from TRBV19 and TRBJ1-5, with a possible D match to TRBD1 (6 bases). The CDR3 is 15 residues long. Trimming stripped 8 bases from V and 6 bases from J, with 20 bases between. Germline lookup yields CDR1 LNHDA and CDR2 SQIVND (reference sequence). In DNA, the CDR3 is TGTGCCAGTCAACCCTCGAGCCTCAGGGGTCAGCCCCAGCATTTT. It translates to CASQPSSLRGQPQHF.

A word on this clone: This same CDR3 is encoded by further DNA sequences in the sample. The J gene is TRBJ2-7, the V gene TRBV7-2, with 9 bases that match TRBD1. The germline V gene encodes CDR1 SGHTA and CDR2 FQGNSA. The CDR3 covers 14 residues. V lost 2 bases and J lost 3; bases outside the gene matches: 2. The CDR3 DNA reads as TGTGCCAGCAGCTTACGGACAGGGGACTACGAGCAGTACTTC. As protein: CASSLRTGDYEQYF.